The 19 T cell receptor beta chains presented below share a single source sample, sequenced in a study of blood T cell repertoires in COVID-19. Sequenced by immunoSEQ multiplex PCR; TCRdb stores in-frame clones only, minus some. The repertoire holds about 39,000 clones, with about four fifths as singletons. The sample consisted of peripheral blood. Source of these receptors: a man aged 70-80 years with acute or convalescent COVID-19.

This clone is a singleton in its sample. The chain joins TRBV11-1 to TRBJ2-3; D uncertain. The germline V gene encodes CDR1 SGHAT and CDR2 FQDESV (reference sequence). V lost 0 bases, J lost 0 bases, and 10 bases lay in between. The CDR3 extends over 16 amino acids. In DNA, the CDR3 is TGTGCCAGCAGCTTAGCACGCGACGGGAGCACAGATACGCAGTATTTT. This codes for CASSLARDGSTDTQYF.

This chain uses TRBV1 with TRBJ1-4; the table calls TRBD1, which could not be checked here. TRBV1 counts as a pseudogene. CDR3 length equals 16 residues. CDR3 protein: CTSSQDPTGLNEKLFF. The DNA of the CDR3 is TGCACCAGCAGCCAAGACCCGACAGGGCTTAATGAAAAACTGTTTTTT.

The genes are TRBV5-1 and TRBJ2-2; TRBD2 matches 7 bases. Trimming at V came to 0 bases and at J to 1 base, leaving 3 bases not matched to a gene. Germline CDR1 and CDR2: SGHRS and YFSETQ. The CDR3 loop spans 16 amino acids. The CDR3 region has the DNA TGCGCCAGCAGCTTGGGTTCTAGCGGGAACACCGGGGAGCTGTTTTTT. Its protein product is CASSLGSSGNTGELFF.

The rearrangement links TRBV3-1 (or the pseudogene TRBV3-2) to TRBJ1-4, with 9 bases aligning to TRBD1. V was pared by 0 bases and J by 7 bases, with 6 bases of the junction left unmatched. There are 16 residues in the CDR3. Per germline, CDR1 LGHDT and CDR2 YNNKEL (reference sequence). The chain's CDR3 is CASSQENRDRVEKLFF. The CDR3 nucleotides read TGTGCCAGCAGCCAAGAAAACCGGGACAGGGTTGAAAAACTGTTTTTT.

The V gene is TRBV27, the J gene TRBJ2-2; no firm D call. In germline, CDR1 is MNHEY, CDR2 SMNVEV (reference sequence). V was trimmed by 4 bases and J by 7 bases, leaving 7 bases between them. The CDR3 consists of 12 residues. This CDR3 is CASSSRNGELFF. CDR3 coding DNA: TGTGCCAGCAGTTCCCGTAACGGGGAGCTGTTTTTT.

A few counts support this clone. The V gene is TRBV29-1, the J gene TRBJ2-2; TRBD2 agrees at 13 bases. Germline CDR1 and CDR2: SQVTM and ANQGSEA. The CDR3 length is 16 residues. The V segment lost 3 bases and the J segment 7 bases; nucleotides outside the gene matches: 8. The CDR3: CSVEAGTSGMYGELFF. The CDR3, as DNA: TGCAGCGTTGAGGCCGGGACTAGCGGGATGTACGGGGAGCTGTTTTTT.

The rearrangement links TRBV6-6 to TRBJ1-2; 7 nucleotides line up with TRBD1. Germline CDR1 MNHNY, CDR2 SVGAGI (reference sequence). V trimming: 4 bases; J trimming: 7 bases; junction bases outside the gene matches: 9. This CDR3 is 14 amino acids long. The CDR3 loop is CASSSRDSRPGYTF. The DNA of the CDR3 is TGTGCCAGCAGTTCCAGGGACAGCCGTCCTGGCTACACCTTC.

V and J are TRBV18 and TRBJ2-5, with TRBD2 matching over 7 bases. Germline V gene lookup returns CDR1 KGHSH and CDR2 LQKENI. The CDR3 extends over 15 amino acids. Trimming at V came to 2 bases and at J to 2 bases, leaving 5 bases not matched to a gene. Here the CDR3 reads CASSPNLADQETQYF. In nucleotides, the CDR3 is TGTGCCAGCTCACCAAATCTAGCGGATCAAGAGACCCAGTACTTC.

This clone was found a few times. V is TRBV29-1 and J is TRBJ2-5; 9 positions agree with TRBD1. J gave up 4 bases and V 6 bases, and 6 bases lay outside the gene matches. The CDR3 contains 13 residues. In germline, CDR1 is SQVTM, CDR2 ANQGSEA. CDR3 bases: TGCAGCGTCCCTAGGACAGGGGTAGAGACCCAGTACTTC. This encodes CSVPRTGVETQYF.

The genes are TRBV20-1 and TRBJ2-1, with 8 bases aligning to TRBD2. Germline trimming cut 3 bases from V and 9 bases from J; bases unmatched to any gene: 13. Germline V gene data show CDR1 as DFQATT and CDR2 as SNEGSKA (reference sequence). This CDR3 contains 15 residues. The CDR3 loop reads CSASPPGLALREQFF. CDR3 bases: TGCAGTGCTAGTCCCCCAGGACTAGCTTTACGTGAGCAGTTCTTC.

This clone appeared a single time. The J gene is TRBJ1-4, the V gene TRBV7-9; D call uncertain. Trimming shortened V by 1 base and J by 3 bases, and 9 bases separated the two germline ends. CDR1 and CDR2 (germline): SEHNR, FQNEAQ (reference sequence). The CDR3 has 15 residues. CDR3 nucleotide sequence: TGTGCCAGCAGCTTAGGCGACACCTCTAATGAAAAACTGTTTTTT. Its protein product is CASSLGDTSNEKLFF.

The chain joins TRBV27 to TRBJ1-6; D is unresolved. Trimming took off 0 bases at V and 4 bases at J, with 4 bases between the two ends. The CDR3 is 14 amino acids. Germline V gene data show CDR1 as MNHEY and CDR2 as SMNVEV (reference sequence). This chain's CDR3 is CASSLSEYNSPLHF. DNA of the CDR3: TGTGCCAGCAGTTTATCCGAGTATAATTCACCCCTCCACTTT.

This chain uses TRBV3-1 (or the pseudogene TRBV3-2) with TRBJ1-1, with D unresolved. The V gene lost 8 bases and the J gene lost 3 bases, with 10 bases spanning the gap. Germline lookup yields CDR1 LGHDT and CDR2 YNNKEL (reference sequence). This CDR3 contains 12 residues. CDR3 coding DNA: TGTGCCAGCTCACGCGGGTACACTGAAGCTTTCTTT. It specifies CASSRGYTEAFF.

The gene calls are TRBV25-1 and TRBJ1-4, with D unresolved. Germline V gene data show CDR1 as MGHDK and CDR2 as SYGVNS. The CDR3 loop spans 16 amino acids. Trimming took off 8 bases at V and 4 bases at J, with 20 bases between the two ends. CDR3 nucleotide sequence: TGTGCCAGCGGCACTGACTACAGTACCTTTAATGAAAAACTGTTTTTT. This gives the protein CASGTDYSTFNEKLFF.

The chain employs TRBV4-2 and TRBJ1-2; D is uncertain. V was shortened by 0 bases and J by 8 bases, with 10 bases between the two germline ends. Germline assignment: CDR1 LGHNA and CDR2 YNFKEQ. The CDR3 is 13 amino acids. The CDR3 region has the DNA TGTGCCAGCAGCCAAGAGCGGGGATACGGCTACACCTTC. Encoded protein: CASSQERGYGYTF.

The chain combines TRBV10-3 with TRBJ2-5; 8 nucleotides match TRBD1. The CDR3 is 13 amino acids. The germline V gene encodes CDR1 ENHRY and CDR2 SYGVKD. Losses at the gene ends were 4 bases for V and 7 bases for J; bases not matched to a gene: 5. The CDR3 nucleotides are TGTGCCATCAGTGGCGCAGGGGGCACGACCCAGTACTTC. Translated: CAISGAGGTTQYF.

The rearrangement links TRBV10-3 to TRBJ1-2; D gene unclear. The CDR3 sequence is 15 residues long. V lost 3 bases and J 0 bases, leaving 11 bases between the germline ends. The germline CDR1 and CDR2 sequences are ENHRY and SYGVKD. In nucleotides, the CDR3 is TGTGCCATCAGTGATGGGCCAAACTCTAACTATGGCTACACCTTC. Encoded protein: CAISDGPNSNYGYTF.

V and J are TRBV7-2 and TRBJ2-7; TRBD2 might be the D (6 bases). This CDR3 has 14 amino acids. V lost 2 bases and J 0 bases, leaving 8 bases between the germline ends. The germline V gene encodes CDR1 SGHTA and CDR2 FQGNSA. CDR3 DNA sequence: TGTGCCAGCAGCTTAAGCGGGTCCTCCTACGAGCAGTACTTC. Translated: CASSLSGSSYEQYF.

J is TRBJ2-7 and V is TRBV27; 7 bases line up with TRBD2. Germline CDR1 and CDR2: MNHEY and SMNVEV (reference sequence). The CDR3 consists of 15 residues. With 6 bases clipped from V and 1 base from J, the junction kept 9 bases outside the gene matches. The DNA of the CDR3 is TGTGCCAGCAGCCGGCAGGCTAGCGGTTCCTACGAGCAGTACTTC. Its protein product is CASSRQASGSYEQYF.